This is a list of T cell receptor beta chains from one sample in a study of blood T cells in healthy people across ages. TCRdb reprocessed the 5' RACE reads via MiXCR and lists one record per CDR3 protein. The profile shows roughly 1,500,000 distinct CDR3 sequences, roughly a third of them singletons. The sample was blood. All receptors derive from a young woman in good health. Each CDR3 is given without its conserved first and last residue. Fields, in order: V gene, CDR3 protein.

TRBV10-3	AIKSSGSGNEQF
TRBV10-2	ASSESKQGKWRAF
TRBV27	ASSSGLSGGTDTQY
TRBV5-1	TSSFGGNTEAF
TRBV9	ASSPPPSAREIGGYT
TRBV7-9	ASSFRGAQAYEQY
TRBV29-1	SVRGVLAGDNEQF
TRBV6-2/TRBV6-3	ASSYIGVQAPRGYT
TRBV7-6	ASSAETVPNSPLH
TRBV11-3	ASSLGGSGRGETQY
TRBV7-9	ASSLEGGRAF
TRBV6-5	ASSTGLARITDTQY
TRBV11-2	ASRPNSGDLHNEQF
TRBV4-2	ACSQDRKGVNQETQY
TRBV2	ASSEGNYRGGGGYEQY
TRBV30	AWSLSSNQPQH
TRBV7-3	ASSSDRDSPRH
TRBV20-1	SAIFRVATYEQY
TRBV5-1	ASSSGRTVSVNEQF
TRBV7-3	ASRATGGAPNEQF
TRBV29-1	SVVRGIIQY
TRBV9	ASSGEGKVRDTQY
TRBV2	ASSEGWDSSYEQY
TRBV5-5	ASSLPRPEKLEKLF
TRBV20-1	SASHRDRSAEAF
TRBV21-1	ASSTRQILEVNHQPQH
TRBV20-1	SAFPGTGVREQY
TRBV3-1	ASSQAQMGETQY
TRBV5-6	ASSLAGRVGRDTQY
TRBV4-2	ASSQAPGGWTEAF
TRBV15	ATSRGEAEETQY
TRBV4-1	ASSRGTASSYNEQF
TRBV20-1	SAREASGVLAKNIQY
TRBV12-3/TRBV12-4	ASSSRQGVTDTQY
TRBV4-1	ASSQVSDRGKIEQF
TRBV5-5	ASSFGQIATNEKLF
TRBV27	ASTESRRHLMSSYNSPLH
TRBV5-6	ASSLSFGDRGRRYEQY
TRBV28	ASSAHWSETYNEQY
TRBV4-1	ASSQEGSNSNQPQH